This entry concerns a single T cell receptor beta chain. The target antigen is unknown. The data originate from a study of T cells in Graves' hyperthyroidism and ophthalmopathy. Study as a whole: Peripheral blood was collected at initial diagnosis, before any treatment. Overall study results and limits: Separating ophthalmopathy from stable hyperthyroidism was achieved by a 13 V-J model. Most thyroid clonotypes expanded above 0.001 appeared in blood too. Ophthalmopathy got predicted by the model a median roughly six months before its onset.

Germline CDR1 and CDR2: MNHNS and SASEGT. The CDR3 is 16 amino acids. The ends were cut back, 6 bases at V and 4 bases at J, with 21 bases in the middle. Authors of the study amplified TCR beta CDR3 regions from RNA transcripts. HTBI primers drove first-round RT-PCR of the TCR CDR3. TCRdb processed the multiplex PCR reads anew with MiXCR; each CDR3 protein has one entry. Among 400,000 to 550,000 distinct CDR3 sequences listed, about 24% were seen once. The sequenced sample was blood. The receptor was derived from a woman aged 30 to 39 with Graves' ophthalmopathy. V is TRBV6-1 and J is TRBJ1-1, with D possibly matching TRBD1 (6 bases). The CDR3 here is CASSLGTGRGGTEAFF. The DNA of the CDR3 is TGTGCCAGCAGCCTCGGGACGGGACGAGGGGGCACTGAAGCTTTCTTT.